One and the same sample provided the 10 T cell receptor beta chains below, sequenced in a study of blood T cell repertoires in COVID-19. Some clones are missing from TCRdb's copy, which holds only in-frame ones; the method was immunoSEQ multiplex PCR. This table holds about 230,000 clones, about 86% found once. Material: peripheral blood. The receptors shown here come from a man aged 40-50 years with active or convalescent COVID-19.

The chain recombines TRBV18 with TRBJ2-1; 7 bases are a match to TRBD1. J was trimmed by 10 bases and V by 5 bases; bases with no gene match: 11. Germline V gene data show CDR1 as KGHSH and CDR2 as LQKENI. The CDR3 runs to 14 residues. In nucleotides, the CDR3 is TGTGCCAGCTCAGTCGGGACAGATCAGAAGGAGCAGTTCTTC. The encoded protein is CASSVGTDQKEQFF.

The chain couples TRBV12-5 to TRBJ1-1, with 8 positions matching TRBD1. CDR1 is LGHNT and CDR2 is FRNRAP in the germline V gene. Trimming at V came to 6 bases and at J to 4 bases, leaving 4 bases not matched to a gene. The CDR3 covers 13 residues. In nucleotides, the CDR3 is TGTGCTAGTGGACTGGACAGGGTCACTGAAGCTTTCTTT. Translation gives CASGLDRVTEAFF. The entire variable domain, with the rest obtained from reference TRBV12-5 and TRBJ1-1, is as follows: DARVTQTPRHKVTEMGQEVTMRCQPILGHNTVFWYRQTMMQGLELLAYFRNRAPLDDSGMPKDRFSAEMPDATLATLKIQPSEPRDSAVYFCASGLDRVTEAFFGQGTRLTVV.

This CDR3 reads CASSHRGNTEAFF. CDR3 bases: TGTGCCAGCAGCCACAGGGGAAACACTGAAGCTTTCTTT. The chain recombines TRBV3-1 (or the pseudogene TRBV3-2) with TRBJ1-1; possibly TRBD1 for D (6 bases). The CDR3 runs 13 residues. Per the germline V gene, CDR1 is LGHDT and CDR2 is YNNKEL (reference sequence). V gave up 3 bases and J gave up 2 bases, with 7 bases separating them.

V gene TRBV4-2 combines with J gene TRBJ2-6; TRBD1 might be the D (5 bases). V lost 4 bases, J lost 2 bases, and 15 bases lay in between. Per germline, CDR1 LGHNA and CDR2 YNFKEQ. This CDR3 comprises 17 residues. CDR3 sequence reads: CASSPQQGVAGANVLTF. In nucleotides, the CDR3 is TGTGCCAGCAGCCCTCAGCAGGGTGTCGCTGGGGCCAACGTCCTGACTTTC.

The genes are TRBV6-1 and TRBJ1-6, with D unclear. The germline gives CDR1 MNHNS, CDR2 SASEGT. Trimming removed 1 base at V and 7 bases at J, with 11 bases between. The CDR3 is 15 amino acids. DNA for the CDR3: TGTGCCAGCAGTGAAGGGCTAGGCGGCAATTCACCCCTCCACTTT. The encoded protein is CASSEGLGGNSPLHF.

The CDR3 loop is CASIRQGNYEQYF. Here the CDR3 DNA reads TGTGCCAGCATCAGGCAGGGGAACTACGAGCAGTACTTC. The rearrangement links TRBV6-5 to TRBJ2-7; possible D gene TRBD1, 6 bases. CDR3 size: 13 residues. Per the germline V gene, CDR1 is MNHEY and CDR2 is SVGAGI. Trimming removed 7 bases from V and 3 bases from J, with 13 bases in between.

The chain links TRBV18 to TRBJ2-7, with TRBD1 identical over 8 bases. Germline V gives CDR1 KGHSH, CDR2 LQKENI. CDR3 length equals 14 residues. With 6 bases clipped from V and 2 bases from J, the junction kept 6 bases outside the gene matches. The CDR3, as DNA: TGTGCCAGCTCCCTGGGACAGGAAGCCTACGAGCAGTACTTC. It translates to CASSLGQEAYEQYF.

V is TRBV3-1 (or the pseudogene TRBV3-2) and J is TRBJ2-2; D is perhaps TRBD2 (5 bases). V dropped 4 bases and J dropped 5 bases, with 8 bases sitting between them. CDR1 and CDR2 from the germline V gene are LGHDT and YNNKEL (reference sequence). The CDR3 loop spans 13 amino acids. CDR3 nucleotides: TGTGCCAGCAGCCTCGGGGTTACCGGGGAGCTGTTTTTT. This codes for CASSLGVTGELFF.

This rearrangement joins TRBV5-1 to TRBJ2-1, with D perhaps TRBD1 (6 bases). This CDR3 has 12 amino acids. Germline lookup yields CDR1 SGHRS and CDR2 YFSETQ. The ends were cut back, 5 bases at V and 6 bases at J, with 9 bases in the middle. CDR3 nucleotide sequence: TGCGCCAGCAGTTACAGGGTCAATGAGCAGTTCTTC. As protein: CASSYRVNEQFF.

CDR3 residues: CASRQANTGELFF. The CDR3 DNA sequence: TGTGCCAGCCGACAAGCGAACACCGGGGAGCTGTTTTTT. This rearrangement joins TRBV25-1 to TRBJ2-2; no clear D gene. The CDR3 spans 13 residues. With 8 bases removed from V and 0 bases from J, the gap between germline ends came to 7 bases. The V gene's germline CDR1 is MGHDK and CDR2 SYGVNS.